The clone carrying this T cell receptor beta chain was detected ten times or more. Germline CDR1 is KGHSH and CDR2 is LQKENI. The J segment lost 6 bases and the V segment lost 2 bases, leaving 6 bases of the junction unmatched. This CDR3 contains 14 residues. TCRdb processed the multiplex PCR reads anew with MiXCR; each CDR3 protein has one entry. The top ten hold around 4% of the sample, which has about 170,000 distinct CDR3 sequences, roughly 35% seen once. This sample stems from a study of breast tumors, draining lymph nodes, adjacent tissues. Samples came from axillary lymph nodes draining the breast cancer.

The clonotype originates from a female donor with breast cancer. Some clones in this sample may be carry-over from other donors' samples. Sample: axillary lymph node tissue. The chain uses TRBV18 and TRBJ1-2; 7 bases fit TRBD1. The CDR3 spells CASSPELTGHGYTF. The CDR3 coding sequence is TGTGCCAGCTCACCAGAGTTGACAGGGCATGGCTACACCTTC.